The TCR beta chain described here comes from a study of naive and memory T cell subsets. Study conclusions and caveats: Diversity fell and Gini index rose from naive through CM, EM, EMRA.

A word on this clonotype: The antigen is unknown.

The CDR3 length is 15 residues. Germline V gene lookup returns CDR1 MGHDK and CDR2 SYGVNS. V lost 2 bases to trimming and J lost 7 bases, with 17 bases between them. Two oligonucleotides, mixed equimolar, formed the beta constant-region primer covering TRBC1 and TRBC2. TCRdb reanalysed the UMI-ligation and nested PCR reads using MiXCR and keeps one entry per CDR3 protein. This table has tens of thousands of distinct CDR3 sequences, less than 15% appearing once. The V and J genes are TRBV25-1 and TRBJ2-5, with D perhaps TRBD2 (6 bases). The clonotype was recovered from a human donor in good health. Sequencing used central memory CD4+ T cells from blood. The CDR3 nucleotides are TGTGCCAGCAGTGAAGGTGGCGGGACCGGGGGGACCCAGTACTTC. It yields the protein CASSEGGGTGGTQYF.